Below are 6 T cell receptor beta chains sequenced from a single sample in a study of low-dose radiotherapy and immunotherapy resistance in tumors. Primers used for first-strand cDNA, a TRAV- and TRBV-specific set, covered both alpha and beta chains. Amplification of TCRs used a constant-region primer and V-primer adapter for around 19 PCR cycles. MiXCR was run by TCRdb on the reads, yielding one entry per CDR3 protein. This table has some 60,000 distinct CDR3 sequences, around 27% appearing once. The time point: before trial treatment. Material: PBMCs, obtained before treatment. These receptors were taken from a male donor with rectosigmoid adenocarcinoma.

The sample holds many counts of this clonotype. The chain combines TRBV7-9 with TRBJ2-5; D unresolved. The CDR3 extends over 15 amino acids. V dropped 0 bases and J dropped 5 bases, with 13 bases sitting between them. The germline gives CDR1 SEHNR, CDR2 FQNEAQ (reference sequence). The CDR3 spells CASSLALKVRETQYF. CDR3 nucleotide sequence: TGTGCCAGCAGCTTAGCCCTTAAAGTCCGGGAGACCCAGTACTTC.

The genes are TRBV18 and TRBJ2-1, with TRBD2 matching 11 bases. With 5 bases clipped from V and 0 bases from J, the junction kept 15 bases outside the gene matches. CDR1 and CDR2 from the germline V gene are KGHSH and LQKENI. This CDR3 comprises 20 residues. In DNA, the CDR3 is TGTGCCAGCTCAAACAGAGAGAAATTGGGACTAGCGGTCTCCTACAATGAGCAGTTCTTC. It is translated as CASSNREKLGLAVSYNEQFF.

This clonotype has only a few counts. A read error is the likely source, as a far larger clone sits one nucleotide away. The V call is TRBV29-1, the J call TRBJ2-7; 8 nucleotides align to TRBD2. After removal of 5 bases from V and 7 bases from J, the junction contained 13 bases not matched to a gene. This CDR3 has 14 residues. Looked up from germline, CDR1 is SQVTM and CDR2 is ANQGSEA. CDR3 region: CSVQPPGGPGEQYF. In DNA, the CDR3 is TGCAGCGTTCAACCCCCGGGGGGGCCAGGTGAGCAGTACTTC.

Here the CDR3 reads CASSSLAGNEQFF. In DNA, the CDR3 is TGTGCCAGCAGTTCTCTAGCCGGCAATGAGCAGTTCTTC. The chain joins TRBV12-3 or TRBV12-4 to TRBJ2-1; a weak D match, TRBD2 (5 bases). Trimming shortened V by 4 bases and J by 6 bases, and 10 bases separated the two germline ends. CDR3 length: 13 residues.

This clonotype has a count of ten or more. The chain joins TRBV9 to TRBJ2-3, with D perhaps matching TRBD2 (6 bases). In germline, CDR1 is SGDLS, CDR2 YYNGEE. The CDR3 extends over 15 amino acids. V shed 0 bases and J shed 6 bases, with 14 bases lying between them. The CDR3 DNA sequence: TGTGCCAGCAGCGTAGAAGGTCGGGAGAGGGATACGCAGTATTTT. Translated, it gives CASSVEGRERDTQYF.

This clonotype was observed many times. The chain links TRBV5-3 to TRBJ1-1, with 7 bases aligning to TRBD1. TRBV5-3 counts as an open reading frame of uncertain function. V shed 4 bases, J shed 3 bases, and the junction held 21 bases outside the gene matches. The CDR3 is 19 residues long. This CDR3 is CARSRTAGTGASCYTEAFF. The CDR3 coding sequence is TGTGCCAGAAGCCGGACCGCCGGTACAGGGGCCTCCTGTTACACTGAAGCTTTCTTT.